This T cell receptor beta chain stems from a study of blood T cell repertoires in COVID-19. Overall study: The United States, Italy and Spain supplied acute and convalescent COVID-19 samples. Sources were T cells, B-cell-depleted T cells, or PBMCs; the material itself was cDNA or gDNA.

The sample holds one count of this clone. The repertoire was sequenced with immunoSEQ multiplex PCR; TCRdb's copy has only in-frame clones and lacks some. The top ten clones hold 35% to 40% of a sample with some 150,000 clones, 85% to 90% of them seen once. Trimming took 4 bases from V and 11 from J, leaving 29 bases between them. Germline CDR1 KGHSH, CDR2 LQKENI. The CDR3 has 17 amino acids. The rearrangement links TRBV18 to TRBJ1-1, with TRBD1 as a possible D gene (5 bases). Input material: peripheral blood. The clonotype was recovered from a man aged 45 to 65 who had recovered from COVID-19. The CDR3 nucleotides are TGTGCCAGCTCACGCAATGCTCCGGACATCGAACGGAACGAGGCTTTCTTT. It yields the protein CASSRNAPDIERNEAFF.